The entry below describes one T cell receptor (beta chain). This receptor's antigen is unknown. Base qualities are not provided; no much larger clone lies one nucleotide away. The CDR3 has 14 amino acids, counting the end cysteine and phenylalanine. Only the CDR3 DNA is retained, 42 bases long and in frame from the first base. The germline V gene sets CDR1 to MDHEN and CDR2 to SYDVKM. V loses 10 bases at its end and J loses 4 bases; junction bases beyond the gene matches: 12. According to the study, the label for this sample's treatment or condition signals: some 19 received Ad26.COV2.S at low or high dose, single or two shots; 5 received placebo; per-sample allocation not given. Repertoires of vaccine and placebo recipients were sequenced from samples collected on day 63 after the first injection. Between 29 July and 7 August 2020, Cohort 1b enrolled approximately 26 adults aged 18-55 years at one site in Boston, USA. Ad26.COV2.S was a replication-incompetent adenovirus type 26 vector that expressed a prefusion-stabilized SARS-CoV-2 spike protein derived from the original Wuhan strain.

TCRbeta CDR3 regions were sequenced with the immunoSEQ Assay. After extraction, genomic DNA underwent amplification by bias-controlled multiplex PCR, followed by high-throughput sequencing. Under the source paper's analysis protocol: To quantify the absolute abundance of every unique TCRbeta CDR3 region, sequences were collapsed and filtered. Usable DNA was measured by amplifying reference genes present in all nucleated cells, and TCRbeta template counts were normalized to that usable DNA to estimate T cell fraction. Repertoire TCRs were annotated as SARS-CoV-2-specific by exact matching of V gene, CDR3 amino acid sequence and J gene to a known reactive TCR set. The reference SARS-CoV-2 TCR set was obtained from MIRA and was filtered for enrichment in COVID-19-positive ImmuneCODE repertoires, whereby public or cross-reactive TCRs were removed. Drawing on the MIRA antigens, annotated TCRs were analysed further at the level of specific ORF or position within ORF. Breadth was defined as annotated unique rearrangements over total unique productive rearrangements; depth was the summed frequency of those rearrangements. TCR breadth was compared between groups using two-sided Wilcoxon rank-sum tests. This is the immuneACCESS table as TCRdb keeps it, with only in-frame sequences that have V and J called. A part of the clones is gone; compared with another copy, unresolved V genes explain less than half, and the rest is unexplained. V, J and clone size derive from that table, while D and trimming were established from the DNA sequence. The sample table shows about 440,000 clones, and around 90% are seen once. Less than 4.5% of the sample is held by the ten biggest clonotypes.

This entry comes from a study of Ad26.COV2.S vaccination and SARS-CoV-2 variants (dated by TCRdb to about 2021). For context, the study as a whole: Vaccine-arm donors came from COV1001, a multicentre, randomized, double-blind, placebo-controlled phase I-IIa trial of Ad26.COV2.S in healthy adults. Ad26.COV2.S was given intramuscularly at 5x10^10 or 1x10^11 viral particles, as a single shot or as two shots 56 days apart. The specificity and breadth of SARS-CoV-2-reactive T cell receptors after Ad26.COV2.S vaccination were assessed by TCRbeta repertoire sequencing. The TCR-sequenced set comprised about 32 samples: around 20 Ad26.COV2.S vaccine recipients, 5 placebo recipients and 8 SARS-CoV-2 convalescent individuals. Trial participants were randomized into five groups of five: low-dose or high-dose Ad26.COV2.S given once or twice, or placebo on both occasions. Investigators remained blinded to trial group allocation during experiments and outcome assessment. The research as a whole found: The authors noted that the TCR breadth and depth analyses may have underestimated total T cell responses. Non-spike TCR breadth was comparable between vaccine and placebo recipients, consistent with the vaccine containing only spike. Compared with placebo recipients, Ad26.COV2.S recipients showed higher spike-specific TCR breadth (P = 0.0014). After vaccination, substantial breadth of spike-specific CD8+ and CD4+ T cell responses was reported. The study was not powered to compare responses between vaccine doses or regimens.

The chain is made from TRBV28 and TRBJ1-2; 7 of the junction bases match TRBD1. The clonotype originates from a person between 18 and 60 years old who received the Ad26.COV2.S COVID-19 vaccine or a placebo. This specimen consisted of peripheral blood, obtained in a trial of Ad26.COV2.S vaccine versus placebo. CDR3 protein: CATQPRGLIYGYTF. The nucleotide sequence reads as follows: TGTGCCACTCAGCCGAGGGGGCTTATCTATGGCTACACCTTC.